The T cell receptor (beta chain) under discussion was sequenced for a study of cytomegalovirus exposure and HLA in healthy donors. Study overall: Genotyping of about 400 donors showed that 70% to 90% belonged to the Caucasian-associated ancestry cluster.

Findings of the study overall: CMV serostatus was the only recorded immune exposure for donors.

PCR used 60 Vbeta primers and 13 Jbeta primers. Sequencing used immunoSEQ multiplex PCR; TCRdb keeps in-frame clones, though not all of them. The table shows some 130,000 clones, with less than 85% occurring only once. Regarding this clone: Antigen specificity is unknown.

The germline V gene has CDR1 SGHNT and CDR2 YYREEE (reference sequence). The CDR3 totals 16 residues. V lost 0 bases to trimming and J lost 4 bases; unmatched junction nucleotides: 5. This chain uses TRBV5-4 with TRBJ2-5; 11 bases fit TRBD2. This clonotype originated in a woman between 50 and 59 years old in good health and CMV-seropositive. The specimen sequenced was PBMCs. CDR3 nucleotide sequence: TGTGCCAGCAGCTTGGAGACTAGCGGGGTGGGAGAGACCCAGTACTTC. Protein: CASSLETSGVGETQYF.